The 3 T cell receptor beta chains below come from one sample, sequenced in a study of cytomegalovirus exposure and HLA in healthy donors. The PCR was carried out with 60 Vbeta primers and 13 Jbeta primers. Produced via immunoSEQ multiplex PCR; TCRdb's table is partial and in-frame only. The data show about 200,000 clones, over 75% seen once. Sequencing input: PBMCs. The receptors were sampled from a man aged 18 to 35 in good health and CMV-seronegative.

The genes are TRBV11-2 and TRBJ2-5; TRBD2 is a possible D gene (6 bases). Trimming removed 5 bases from V and 4 bases from J, with 20 bases in between. Germline V CDR1 and CDR2: SGHAT, FQNNGV. CDR3 size: 16 residues. CDR3 amino acids: CASSLGTQRTIETQYF. CDR3 DNA: TGTGCCAGCAGCCTGGGGACTCAACGAACCATAGAGACCCAGTACTTC.

The J gene is TRBJ1-1, the V gene TRBV19; TRBD1 matches at 9 bases. The ends lost 7 bases at V and 0 bases at J; junction bases unmatched: 9. This CDR3 has 16 amino acids. CDR1 is LNHDA, CDR2 SQIVND, per germline (reference sequence). CDR3 amino acids: CASNPWTGALNTEAFF. CDR3 nucleotides: TGTGCCAGTAATCCATGGACAGGGGCCCTGAACACTGAAGCTTTCTTT.

This chain connects TRBV5-5 to TRBJ1-2; 8 bases match TRBD1. Germline V lookup: CDR1 SGHKS, CDR2 YYEKEE (reference sequence). The V gene end was trimmed by 4 bases and the J gene end by 4 bases; junction bases not matched to a gene: 6. The CDR3 covers 14 residues. The CDR3 DNA follows: TGTGCCAGCAGCACAGGACAGGGCCCCTATGGCTACACCTTC. Amino acid sequence: CASSTGQGPYGYTF.